A single sample is the source of the 16 T cell receptor beta chains below, sequenced in a study of cytomegalovirus exposure and HLA in healthy donors. The PCR ran on 60 Vbeta and 13 Jbeta primers. Measured with immunoSEQ multiplex PCR; TCRdb has only the in-frame clones, and not every one. The sample lists more than 85,000 clones, roughly 10% occurring once. The specimen was PBMCs. The receptors come from a man aged 45-65 years in good health and CMV-seropositive.

This clone has a handful of counts. V usage is TRBV5-1 and J usage is TRBJ2-1, with 8 positions matching TRBD1. V dropped 0 bases and J dropped 8; count of bases not matched to a gene: 10. The CDR3 loop spans 16 amino acids. Per the germline V gene, CDR1 is SGHRS and CDR2 is YFSETQ. As DNA, the CDR3 is TGCGCCAGCAGCTTGGCCATACAGGGGGTTGGGGATGAGCAGTTCTTC. Protein product: CASSLAIQGVGDEQFF.

This chain joins TRBV27 and TRBJ1-1, with 7 bases matching TRBD1. The CDR3 consists of 16 residues. Losses at the gene ends were 3 bases for V and 0 bases for J; bases not matched to a gene: 7. CDR1 and CDR2 (germline): MNHEY, SMNVEV (reference sequence). Here the CDR3 DNA reads TGTGCCAGCAGTTTGACCAGGGGGAATATGAACACTGAAGCTTTCTTT. Its protein is CASSLTRGNMNTEAFF.

This clone was seen more than once but under ten times. The chain carries TRBV7-8 and TRBJ2-7, with TRBD1 matching 9 bases. CDR1 and CDR2 (germline): SGHVS, FQNEAQ. V lost 2 bases to trimming and J lost 0 bases; unmatched junction nucleotides: 2. The CDR3 loop spans 15 amino acids. CDR3 nucleotide sequence: TGTGCCAGCAGCTTATTGGGACAGGGCTCCTACGAGCAGTACTTC. Translating gives CASSLLGQGSYEQYF.

Notes on this clone: Other DNA sequences in the same sample also yield this CDR3. The chain combines TRBV5-1 with TRBJ1-1; unclear D gene. The CDR3 extends over 15 amino acids. Trimming removed 4 bases from V and 0 bases from J, with 13 bases in between. CDR1 is SGHRS and CDR2 is YFSETQ in the germline V gene. The CDR3 sequence: CASSANRGMNTEAFF. Written as DNA, the CDR3 is TGCGCCAGCAGCGCGAATAGAGGAATGAACACTGAAGCTTTCTTT.

The chain uses TRBV14 and TRBJ2-2, with D unclear. Trimming left V 7 bases short and J 1 base short, with 7 bases between. The CDR3 sequence is 13 residues long. Germline CDR1 is SGHDN and CDR2 is FVKESK. CDR3 in DNA: TGTGCCAGCAATTCCAAGAACACCGGGGAGCTGTTTTTT. Protein sequence: CASNSKNTGELFF.

This clone was seen a handful of times. The chain employs TRBV9 and TRBJ2-7; 10 nucleotides line up with TRBD1. The CDR3 spans 16 residues. Unmatched junction bases numbered 10, after V lost 4 bases and J lost 3 bases. In germline, CDR1 is SGDLS, CDR2 YYNGEE. The CDR3 region has the DNA TGTGCCAGCAGCACCCTTCGGACAGGGGGATTCTACGAGCAGTACTTC. Its protein product is CASSTLRTGGFYEQYF.

This clone was observed a handful of times. The chain couples TRBV7-6 to TRBJ2-1; TRBD1 agrees at 8 bases. Trimming at V came to 5 bases and at J to 6 bases, leaving 15 bases not matched to a gene. The germline V gene encodes CDR1 SGHVS and CDR2 FNYEAQ. This CDR3 region has 17 residues. The CDR3 spells CASSPTLGQGWGNEQFF. CDR3 nucleotides: TGTGCCAGCAGCCCCACCCTTGGACAGGGATGGGGCAATGAGCAGTTCTTC.

This clone occurred a few times. This chain uses TRBV11-2 with TRBJ2-7; D unclear. This CDR3 has 11 amino acids. The germline V and J ends were trimmed by 6 bases and 3 bases, with 6 bases remaining between them. CDR1 and CDR2 (germline): SGHAT, FQNNGV. The DNA for the CDR3 is TGTGCCAGCAGGGCAGGCTACGAGCAGTACTTC. As protein: CASRAGYEQYF. Complete variable domain (other parts from reference TRBV11-2 and TRBJ2-7): EAGVAQSPRYKIIEKRQSVAFWCNPISGHATLYWYQQILGQGPKLLIQFQNNGVVDDSQLPKDRFSAERLKGVDSTLKIQPAKLEDSAVYLCASRAGYEQYFGPGTRLTVT.

The chain has TRBV7-9 and TRBJ2-1; 7 positions match TRBD2. Germline V gene data show CDR1 as SEHNR and CDR2 as FQNEAQ (reference sequence). The V gene end was trimmed by 5 bases and the J gene end by 5 bases; junction bases not matched to a gene: 6. This CDR3 contains 14 residues. The CDR3 DNA sequence: TGTGCCAGCAGCCGCGGGAGTTCCAACAATGAGCAGTTCTTC. Its protein product is CASSRGSSNNEQFF. The entire variable domain, with the rest obtained from reference TRBV7-9 and TRBJ2-1, is as follows: DTGVSQNPRHKITKRGQNVTFRCDPISEHNRLYWYRQTLGQGPEFLTYFQNEAQLEKSRLLSDRFSAERPKGSFSTLEIQRTEQGDSAMYLCASSRGSSNNEQFFGPGTRLTVL.

This clone occurred many times. The genes are TRBV2 and TRBJ2-5; D unclear. V was shortened by 5 bases and J by 5 bases, with 6 bases between the two germline ends. CDR1 and CDR2 (germline): SNHLY, FYNNEI. The CDR3 runs 11 residues. CDR3 loop: CASSLRETQYF. In nucleotides, the CDR3 is TGTGCCAGCAGTCTACGGGAGACCCAGTACTTC.

Concerning this clone: Other DNA sequences in this sample translate to the same CDR3. V and J are TRBV19 and TRBJ2-7; perhaps TRBD1 as D (5 bases). Trimming left V 6 bases short and J 1 base short, with 10 bases between. In germline, CDR1 is LNHDA, CDR2 SQIVND (reference sequence). This CDR3 spans 13 amino acids. The DNA for the CDR3 is TGTGCCAGTAGACCAGACAGATCCTACGAGCAGTACTTC. It codes for CASRPDRSYEQYF.

The chain uses TRBV6-5 and TRBJ2-7, with 14 bases fitting TRBD2. Germline V gene sequence: CDR1 MNHEY, CDR2 SVGAGI. The CDR3 runs to 16 residues. With 2 bases clipped from V and 7 bases from J, the junction kept 7 bases outside the gene matches. The chain's CDR3 is CASSYGLAGGSGEQYF. The CDR3 nucleotides read TGTGCCAGCAGTTACGGACTAGCGGGAGGATCGGGAGAGCAGTACTTC.

This clone was recorded a few times. V and J are TRBV4-2 and TRBJ2-1, with 8 bases lining up with TRBD1. The V gene's germline CDR1 is LGHNA and CDR2 YNFKEQ. The V segment lost 1 base and the J segment 4 bases; nucleotides outside the gene matches: 6. There are 16 residues in the CDR3. CDR3 protein: CASSQASDRVYNEQFF. The CDR3 DNA reads as TGTGCCAGCAGCCAAGCCTCGGACAGGGTTTACAATGAGCAGTTCTTC.

The CDR3 DNA reads TGTGCCAGCAGTTTATCCAGGGGTGCAACTAATGAAAAACTGTTTTTT. As protein: CASSLSRGATNEKLFF. V is TRBV28 and J is TRBJ1-4; D may be TRBD1 (6 bases). The CDR3 is made up of 16 amino acids. CDR1 and CDR2 (germline): MDHEN, SYDVKM. Trimming left V 1 base short and J 0 bases short, with 9 bases between. The full variable domain, its missing parts supplied by reference TRBV28 and TRBJ1-4, is DVKVTQSSRYLVKRTGEKVFLECVQDMDHENMFWYRQDPGLGLRLIYFSYDVKMKEKGDIPEGYSVSREKKERFSLILESASTNQTSMYLCASSLSRGATNEKLFFGSGTQLSVL.

A few counts support this clone. The gene calls are TRBV5-1 and TRBJ2-3; 8 nucleotides line up with TRBD2. Germline V CDR1 and CDR2: SGHRS, YFSETQ. V lost 0 bases and J lost 4; bases outside the gene matches: 4. This CDR3 is built from 15 residues. This CDR3 is CASSLDGGRSDTQYF. In DNA form, the CDR3 reads TGCGCCAGCAGCTTGGATGGCGGGAGGTCAGATACGCAGTATTTT. Full variable domain (missing parts from reference TRBV5-1 and TRBJ2-3): KAGVTQTPRYLIKTRGQQVTLSCSPISGHRSVSWYQQTPGQGLQFLFEYFSETQRNKGNFPGRFSGRQFSNSRSEMNVSTLELGDSALYLCASSLDGGRSDTQYFGPGTRLTVL.

The rearrangement links TRBV27 to TRBJ2-3, with D possibly being TRBD1 (6 bases). Germline V gene lookup returns CDR1 MNHEY and CDR2 SMNVEV (reference sequence). This CDR3 is 15 amino acids long. V was clipped by 1 base and J by 3 bases, with 11 bases between them. The CDR3 loop is CASSLFQGSTDTQYF. Written as DNA, the CDR3 is TGTGCCAGCAGTTTATTTCAGGGGAGTACAGATACGCAGTATTTT.